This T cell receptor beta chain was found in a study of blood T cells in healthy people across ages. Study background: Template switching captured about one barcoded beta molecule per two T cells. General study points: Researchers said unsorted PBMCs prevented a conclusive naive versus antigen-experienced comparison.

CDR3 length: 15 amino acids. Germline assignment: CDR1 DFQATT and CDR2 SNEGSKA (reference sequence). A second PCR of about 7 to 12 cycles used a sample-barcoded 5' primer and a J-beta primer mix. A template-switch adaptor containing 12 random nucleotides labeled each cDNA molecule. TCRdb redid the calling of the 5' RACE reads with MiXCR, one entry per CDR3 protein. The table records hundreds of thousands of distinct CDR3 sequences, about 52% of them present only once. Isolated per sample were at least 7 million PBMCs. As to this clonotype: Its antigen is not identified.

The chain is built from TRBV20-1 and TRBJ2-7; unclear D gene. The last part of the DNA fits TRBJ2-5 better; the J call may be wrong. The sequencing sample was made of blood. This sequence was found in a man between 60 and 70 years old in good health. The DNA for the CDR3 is TGCAGTGCTAGAGAGTTTGTCAGTAGCTCTGCGACCCAGTACTTC. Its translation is CSAREFVSSSATQYF.